The clone carrying this T cell receptor (beta chain) has only a few counts. The sample originates from a study of T-cell memory formation after mild COVID-19. Whole-study context: TCR clusters were largely donor specific.

The CDR3 runs 16 residues. The junction had 5 bases not matched to a gene; V was cut back by 4 bases and J by 0 bases. Germline assignment: CDR1 MNHEY and CDR2 SVGAGI. Constant-segment primers served in 5'RACE that generated TCR alpha and TCR beta cDNA libraries bearing sample barcodes and UMIs. In TCRdb, the 5' RACE reads were re-called with MiXCR into one record per CDR3 protein. The data contain under 200,000 distinct CDR3 sequences, 10% to 15% of them singletons. This TCR came from a man aged 18 to 35 who had mild COVID-19 (a few samples of this study predate the infection). Cell type and time point are not known. This sequence joins TRBV6-5 and TRBJ2-3, with TRBD2 matching 9 bases. The sequenced sample consisted of PBMCs or a T cell subset sorted from them (not recorded which). CDR3 in DNA: TGTGCCAGCAGTTCCCATAGCGGGGGAAGCACAGATACGCAGTATTTT. Encoded protein: CASSSHSGGSTDTQYF.